This TCR beta chain was profiled in a study of radiotherapy plus CTLA-4 blockade in lung cancer. Overall study: Objective responses were observed in approximately 20% of patients, and disease control was achieved by roughly 30%.

The repertoire was sequenced with immunoSEQ multiplex PCR; TCRdb's copy has only in-frame clones and lacks some. The table includes some 90,000 clones, approximately 84% detected once. Trimming removed 6 bases from V and 2 bases from J, with 17 bases in between. Looked up from germline, CDR1 is MNHEY and CDR2 is SVGAGI. The CDR3 sequence is 15 residues long. This chain uses TRBV6-5 with TRBJ2-7; TRBD2 might be the D (5 bases). The input for sequencing was peripheral blood, taken from a patient treated with radiotherapy plus ipilimumab. The receptor comes from a human donor with non-small cell lung cancer who had a partial response to radiotherapy plus ipilimumab. CDR3 sequence reads: CASRPTRPNPYEQYF. CDR3 DNA sequence: TGTGCCAGCAGGCCCACTAGGCCGAATCCCTACGAGCAGTACTTC.